This T cell receptor (beta chain) originates from a study of blood T cell repertoires in COVID-19. Across the study: The United States, Italy and Spain provided the acute and convalescent COVID-19 samples. T cells, B-cell-depleted T cells, or PBMCs supplied cDNA or gDNA.

Per the original data handling: Researchers report that nucleated cell counts were estimated from reference gene primer amplification. The data were produced by immunoSEQ multiplex PCR, yet TCRdb's version contains in-frame clones alone and is incomplete. The D gene and trimming were derived from the DNA, and the V and J assignments and clone size from that table. The sample records around 67,000 clones, around 82% being singletons. CDR3 length equals 13 residues. The germline V gene encodes CDR1 KGHDR and CDR2 SFDVKD. V was trimmed by 2 bases and J by 5 bases, leaving 6 bases between them. The sequence derives from a man in his forties or fifties with active COVID-19. Source material: peripheral blood. This chain joins TRBV24-1 and TRBJ2-1; D is uncertain. This chain's CDR3 is CATSDWANNEQFF. The CDR3 region has the DNA TGTGCCACCAGTGATTGGGCCAACAATGAGCAGTTCTTC.